Shown below are 25 T cell receptor beta chains from a single sample sequenced in a study of T cells in localized non-small cell lung cancer. Some clones are missing from TCRdb's copy, which holds only in-frame ones; the method was immunoSEQ multiplex PCR. The profile shows about 59,000 clones, 80% to 90% of them singletons. The sample in question was peripheral blood, obtained before any cancer treatment. Receptors originate from a man between 40 and 70 years old with stage I squamous cell lung carcinoma.

The V gene is TRBV7-9, the J gene TRBJ1-4; D remains ambiguous. The CDR3 runs to 16 residues. V lost 4 bases and J 3 bases, leaving 15 bases between the germline ends. Germline assignment: CDR1 SEHNR and CDR2 FQNEAQ (reference sequence). The CDR3 sequence: CASSSYRTGPNEKLFF. The CDR3 nucleotides are TGTGCCAGCAGCTCCTATAGGACCGGACCTAATGAAAAACTGTTTTTT.

CDR3 DNA sequence: TGCGCCAGCAGCTCGGGACTAGCGGCCCAAGAGACCCAGTACTTC. Its protein is CASSSGLAAQETQYF. V usage is TRBV5-1 and J usage is TRBJ2-5, with 11 nucleotides matching TRBD2. Trimming took 3 bases from V and 1 from J; bases not matched to a gene: 2. CDR3 length: 15 residues. From germline, CDR1 is SGHRS and CDR2 YFSETQ.

The J gene is TRBJ1-1, the V gene TRBV6-5; D unresolved. This CDR3 has 14 residues. V shed 2 bases and J shed 1 base, with 8 bases lying between them. Looked up from germline, CDR1 is MNHEY and CDR2 is SVGAGI. This CDR3 is CASSYRGENTEAFF. DNA of the CDR3: TGTGCCAGCAGTTACCGTGGGGAGAACACTGAAGCTTTCTTT.

V gene TRBV5-1 combines with J gene TRBJ2-1; D is possibly TRBD1 (6 bases). The V gene lost 0 bases and the J gene lost 6 bases, with 7 bases spanning the gap. Germline V lookup: CDR1 SGHRS, CDR2 YFSETQ. There are 13 residues in the CDR3. CDR3 region: CASSLVGGNEQFF. CDR3 DNA sequence: TGCGCCAGCAGCTTGGTAGGGGGCAATGAGCAGTTCTTC.

V and J are TRBV10-3 and TRBJ1-1; D gene uncertain. This CDR3 is 13 amino acids long. In germline, CDR1 is ENHRY, CDR2 SYGVKD. V was clipped by 7 bases and J by 1 base, with 10 bases between them. CDR3 sequence (DNA): TGTGCCATCATGGGAGGGAGGAACACTGAAGCTTTCTTT. This translates into CAIMGGRNTEAFF.

This sequence joins TRBV6-6 and TRBJ2-7; the D gene is possibly TRBD1 (5 bases). V was clipped by 2 bases and J by 7 bases, with 9 bases between them. CDR1 is MNHNY, CDR2 SVGAGI, per germline (reference sequence). This CDR3 contains 12 residues. The CDR3 sequence: CASSYRGREQYF. The CDR3 coding sequence is TGTGCCAGCAGTTACAGGGGCCGGGAGCAGTACTTC.

The chain employs TRBV7-2 and TRBJ2-7; D may be TRBD2 (5 bases). CDR3 length equals 14 residues. CDR1 is SGHTA, CDR2 FQGNSA, per germline. Between the trimmed V and J ends, which lost 2 bases and 3 bases, there was a span of 11 bases. DNA for the CDR3: TGTGCCAGCAGCTTATCGAACGGGGACTACGAGCAGTACTTC. Its translation: CASSLSNGDYEQYF. The full variable domain, its missing parts supplied by reference TRBV7-2 and TRBJ2-7, is GAGVSQSPSNKVTEKGKDVELRCDPISGHTALYWYRQSLGQGLEFLIYFQGNSAPDKSGLPSDRFSAERTGGSVSTLTIQRTQQEDSAVYLCASSLSNGDYEQYFGPGTRLTVT.

The J gene is TRBJ2-1, the V gene TRBV9; the D gene is possibly TRBD1 (5 bases). Trimming removed 2 bases from V and 6 bases from J, with 15 bases in between. CDR3 length: 15 amino acids. Germline V gene data show CDR1 as SGDLS and CDR2 as YYNGEE. The CDR3 region has the DNA TGTGCCAGCAGCGTGGCTGCAGGGATCATCAATGAGCAGTTCTTC. Translated: CASSVAAGIINEQFF. Full variable domain (missing parts from reference TRBV9 and TRBJ2-1): DSGVTQTPKHLITATGQRVTLRCSPRSGDLSVYWYQQSLDQGLQFLIQYYNGEERAKGNILERFSAQQFPDLHSELNLSSLELGDSALYFCASSVAAGIINEQFFGPGTRLTVL.

The rearrangement links TRBV10-3 to TRBJ2-4; D tentatively fits TRBD1 or TRBD2 (5 bases each). Between the trimmed V and J ends, which lost 0 bases and 1 base, there was a span of 13 bases. Germline V gives CDR1 ENHRY, CDR2 SYGVKD. The CDR3 covers 17 residues. The CDR3, as DNA: TGTGCCATCAGTGAGTCAATGGGGGAGAGGGCCAAAAACATTCAGTACTTC. Amino acids: CAISESMGERAKNIQYF.

The gene calls are TRBV19 and TRBJ1-4; D gene unclear. The CDR3 sequence is 12 residues long. The germline V and J ends were trimmed by 3 bases and 5 bases, with 4 bases remaining between them. Germline lookup yields CDR1 LNHDA and CDR2 SQIVND (reference sequence). This CDR3 reads CASSIDNEKLFF. CDR3 sequence (DNA): TGTGCCAGTAGTATTGACAATGAAAAACTGTTTTTT.

The CDR3 reads CASSKNQNDAGELFF. The DNA for the CDR3 is TGTGCCAGCAGCAAGAACCAGAACGACGCCGGGGAGCTGTTTTTT. This chain links TRBV4-2 with TRBJ2-2; no definite D call. The CDR3 extends over 15 amino acids. The germline V gene has CDR1 LGHNA and CDR2 YNFKEQ. The V and J ends lost 5 bases and 6 bases respectively, with 16 bases between them.

The gene calls are TRBV29-1 and TRBJ1-4; tentatively, D is TRBD1 (6 bases). V lost 2 bases, J lost 6 bases, and 16 bases lay in between. This CDR3 is 15 amino acids long. Germline V gene sequence: CDR1 SQVTM, CDR2 ANQGSEA. CDR3 residues: CSVELPQGGDEKLFF. DNA for the CDR3: TGCAGCGTTGAACTCCCACAGGGAGGGGATGAAAAACTGTTTTTT.

The chain couples TRBV7-2 to TRBJ2-1; a weak D match, TRBD1 (5 bases). Germline lookup yields CDR1 SGHTA and CDR2 FQGNSA. The CDR3 sequence is 12 residues long. The ends were cut back, 5 bases at V and 13 bases at J, with 15 bases in the middle. The CDR3 spells CASSRGGPRQFF. The CDR3 bases are TGTGCCAGCAGCAGGGGCGGCCCGAGACAGTTCTTC. Full variable domain (remainder filled in from reference TRBV7-2 and TRBJ2-1): GAGVSQSPSNKVTEKGKDVELRCDPISGHTALYWYRQSLGQGLEFLIYFQGNSAPDKSGLPSDRFSAERTGGSVSTLTIQRTQQEDSAVYLCASSRGGPRQFFGPGTRLTVL.

The gene calls are TRBV5-1 and TRBJ2-3; 7 nucleotides line up with TRBD2. Trimming cost V 4 bases and J 2 bases; bases outside gene matches: 13. The CDR3 is made up of 17 amino acids. Germline CDR1 and CDR2: SGHRS and YFSETQ. The CDR3 DNA reads TGCGCCAGCAGCCTGATACCAACTAGCGCCGACACAGATACGCAGTATTTT. Translation gives CASSLIPTSADTDTQYF.

The chain combines TRBV2 with TRBJ2-3; 14 positions agree with TRBD2. The CDR3 spans 14 residues. Per the germline V gene, CDR1 is SNHLY and CDR2 is FYNNEI. J gave up 6 bases and V 10 bases, and 6 bases lay outside the gene matches. CDR3 DNA: TGTGCCACTAGGGGACTAGCGGGAGTGGATACGCAGTATTTT. This gives the protein CATRGLAGVDTQYF.

V is TRBV15 and J is TRBJ2-1; TRBD2 aligns across 10 bases. The germline V gene encodes CDR1 LNHNV and CDR2 YYDKDF (reference sequence). V dropped 11 bases and J dropped 0; count of bases not matched to a gene: 1. The CDR3 is 13 amino acids. In DNA, the CDR3 is TGTGCCGCTAGCGGGAGCTCCTACAATGAGCAGTTCTTC. It translates to CAASGSSYNEQFF.

This clone appeared once. The rearrangement uses TRBV27 and TRBJ1-2, with 8 bases fitting TRBD1. Germline V lookup: CDR1 MNHEY, CDR2 SMNVEV (reference sequence). Unmatched junction bases numbered 4, after V lost 5 bases and J lost 2 bases. CDR3 length equals 14 residues. The CDR3 spells CASSAWTGNYGYTF. In DNA form, the CDR3 reads TGTGCCAGCAGTGCCTGGACAGGGAACTATGGCTACACCTTC.

The rearrangement joins TRBV18 to TRBJ2-3, with a tentative D call TRBD1 (5 bases). This CDR3 region has 13 residues. Germline values: CDR1 KGHSH, CDR2 LQKENI. Trimming removed 3 bases at V and 6 bases at J, with 10 bases between. Here the CDR3 reads CASSPDRGDTQYF. The CDR3 DNA is TGTGCCAGCTCACCTGATAGGGGTGATACGCAGTATTTT.

The chain is built from TRBV9 and TRBJ1-1; D possibly corresponds to TRBD1 (6 bases). V lost 3 bases to trimming and J lost 1 base, with 10 bases between them. CDR1 is SGDLS and CDR2 is YYNGEE in the germline V gene. CDR3 size: 14 residues. The CDR3: CASSAIQGNTEAFF. The DNA of the CDR3 is TGTGCCAGCAGCGCGATACAGGGGAACACTGAAGCTTTCTTT.

This chain connects TRBV5-1 to TRBJ2-5; D is perhaps TRBD1 (6 bases). With 0 bases removed from V and 5 bases from J, the gap between germline ends came to 14 bases. This CDR3 is 15 amino acids long. Germline CDR1 and CDR2: SGHRS and YFSETQ. CDR3 loop: CASSLAVAGEETQYF. CDR3 DNA: TGCGCCAGCAGCTTGGCCGTAGCAGGGGAGGAGACCCAGTACTTC.

The CDR3 here is CASSPRTSIAPETQYF. Written as DNA, the CDR3 is TGTGCCAGCAGCCCCCGGACCTCGATCGCCCCAGAGACCCAGTACTTC. This rearrangement joins TRBV7-2 to TRBJ2-5; no reliable D call. The CDR3 contains 16 residues. V was pared by 5 bases and J by 4 bases, with 20 bases between. Germline assignment: CDR1 SGHTA and CDR2 FQGNSA.

This clone is medium-sized (0.01 to 0.1%) by share. The CDR3 DNA is TGTGCCAGCAGTCGTAGCGGGAGGGCCGGGGAGCAGTTCTTC. Translating gives CASSRSGRAGEQFF. This chain links TRBV7-2 with TRBJ2-1, with TRBD2 identical over 11 bases. The CDR3 consists of 14 residues. With V trimmed by 6 bases and J by 10 bases, 8 bases remained unmatched. CDR1 and CDR2 (germline): SGHTA, FQGNSA. Full variable domain (remainder filled in from reference TRBV7-2 and TRBJ2-1): GAGVSQSPSNKVTEKGKDVELRCDPISGHTALYWYRQSLGQGLEFLIYFQGNSAPDKSGLPSDRFSAERTGGSVSTLTIQRTQQEDSAVYLCASSRSGRAGEQFFGPGTRLTVL.

The genes are TRBV29-1 and TRBJ2-5, with no clear D. V was pared by 7 bases and J by 4 bases, with 13 bases between. Germline CDR1 reads SQVTM; CDR2 reads ANQGSEA. The CDR3 runs 12 residues. The CDR3: CSGRHGGETQYF. The CDR3 coding sequence is TGCAGCGGACGACACGGTGGAGAGACCCAGTACTTC.

The rearrangement links TRBV19 to TRBJ2-7; 7 nucleotides match TRBD2. CDR1 and CDR2 (germline): LNHDA, SQIVND (reference sequence). The CDR3 is made up of 15 amino acids. V trimming: 10 bases; J trimming: 2 bases; junction bases outside the gene matches: 14. The CDR3: CATTHGAGRAYEQYF. In DNA, the CDR3 is TGTGCCACCACACATGGGGCAGGGAGGGCCTACGAGCAGTACTTC.

DNA of the CDR3: TGTGCCAGCAGCCCGAGACAGGGTATGACTGGCTACACCTTC. It codes for CASSPRQGMTGYTF. The genes are TRBV7-9 and TRBJ1-2, with 7 bases aligning to TRBD1. The junction had 10 bases not matched to a gene; V was cut back by 5 bases and J by 7 bases. There are 14 residues in the CDR3. From germline, CDR1 is SEHNR and CDR2 FQNEAQ (reference sequence).